The T cell receptor (beta chain) under discussion was sequenced for a study of T-cell memory formation after mild COVID-19. Turning to the study itself: The study found TCR clusters largely donor specific.

TCRdb reprocessed the 5' RACE reads with MiXCR, giving one entry per CDR3 protein. The sample lists roughly 200,000 distinct CDR3 sequences; just over 9.5% were seen once. The receptor was derived from a man aged 18 to 30 who had mild COVID-19 (a few samples of this study predate the infection). Cell type and time point are not known. Sequencing was performed on PBMCs or a T cell subset sorted from them (not recorded which).

CDR3 loop: CASSNHRGECGANVLTF. CDR3 nucleotides: TGTGCCAGCAGCAACCACAGGGGAGAATGTGGGGCCAACGTCCTGACTTTC. The rearrangement uses TRBV21-1 and TRBJ2-6; the table gives TRBD1 as D, unverified against the DNA. TRBV21-1 is deemed a pseudogene. CDR3 size: 17 residues.